These 7 T cell receptor beta chains came from one sample sequenced in a study of T-cell memory formation after mild COVID-19. TCRdb passed the 5' RACE reads through MiXCR, listing each CDR3 protein once. Found here are 110,000 to 150,000 distinct CDR3 sequences, about 14% of them singletons; the top ten hold 25% to 30%. Sequences were obtained from PBMCs or a T cell subset sorted from them (not recorded which). These receptors were collected from an adult woman who had mild COVID-19 (a few samples of this study predate the infection). Cell type and time point are not known.

This clonotype was detected a few times. The rearrangement joins TRBV6-1 to TRBJ1-5; TRBD1 matches 9 bases. CDR3 length: 14 amino acids. The V and J ends lost 8 bases and 3 bases, in that order; junction bases with no gene match: 5. Germline assignment: CDR1 MNHNS and CDR2 SASEGT. The DNA of the CDR3 is TGTGCCAGCCGGACAGGGGCAATCAATCAGCCCCAGCATTTT. Its translation is CASRTGAINQPQHF.

Only a few counts were recorded for this clonotype. The chain has TRBV4-1 and TRBJ2-7; D uncertain. The CDR3 is 12 amino acids. Trimming stripped 2 bases from V and 5 bases from J, with 7 bases between. CDR1 is MGHRA, CDR2 YSYEKL, per germline. CDR3 in DNA: TGCGCCAGCAGCCAACGTGCCCACGAGCAGTACTTC. Its translation: CASSQRAHEQYF.

The sample holds many counts of this clonotype. This sequence joins TRBV20-1 and TRBJ1-1, with unresolved D. V was pared by 3 bases and J by 2 bases, with 10 bases between. This CDR3 has 13 residues. Per germline, CDR1 DFQATT and CDR2 SNEGSKA (reference sequence). The CDR3 loop is CSASLWRNTEAFF. For the CDR3, the DNA is TGCAGTGCTAGTCTGTGGCGAAACACTGAAGCTTTCTTT.

The table lists this clonotype with many counts. The chain links TRBV2 to TRBJ2-1, with TRBD2 as a possible D gene (5 bases). The CDR3 is made up of 15 amino acids. V was pared by 6 bases and J by 0 bases, with 12 bases between. Germline CDR1 and CDR2: SNHLY and FYNNEI. CDR3 region: CASSPGMFSYNEQFF. The CDR3 nucleotides read TGTGCCAGCAGCCCCGGGATGTTCTCCTACAATGAGCAGTTCTTC. Full variable domain (rest looked up from reference TRBV2 and TRBJ2-1): EPEVTQTPSHQVTQMGQEVILRCVPISNHLYFYWYRQILGQKVEFLVSFYNNEISEKSEIFDDQFSVERPDGSNFTLKIRSTKLEDSAMYFCASSPGMFSYNEQFFGPGTRLTVL.

This clonotype was seen only a few times. The J gene is TRBJ2-7, the V gene TRBV7-9, with TRBD1 identical over 9 bases. The CDR3 is 15 amino acids. Per the germline V gene, CDR1 is SEHNR and CDR2 is FQNEAQ (reference sequence). After removal of 5 bases from V and 7 bases from J, the junction contained 12 bases not matched to a gene. CDR3 bases: TGTGCCAGCAGCCCAGGACAGGGGCGAATGTATGAGCAGTACTTC. The encoded protein is CASSPGQGRMYEQYF.

This clonotype has more than one count but fewer than ten. This chain connects TRBV6-6 to TRBJ1-5; D is undetermined. CDR1 and CDR2 (germline): MNHNY, SVGAGI (reference sequence). Trimming removed 8 bases from V and 3 bases from J, with 11 bases in between. This CDR3 is 13 amino acids long. The CDR3 DNA follows: TGTGCCAGCGGCCGGGATCTCAATCAGCCCCAGCATTTT. It yields the protein CASGRDLNQPQHF.

This CDR3 reads CASSPDYHSYNEQFF. The CDR3, as DNA: TGCGCCAGCAGCCCTGACTACCACTCCTACAATGAGCAGTTCTTC. The rearrangement uses TRBV4-1 and TRBJ2-1; the D gene is possibly TRBD2 (5 bases). Between the trimmed V and J ends, which lost 4 bases and 0 bases, there was a span of 10 bases. Per the germline V gene, CDR1 is MGHRA and CDR2 is YSYEKL. The CDR3 runs to 15 residues.